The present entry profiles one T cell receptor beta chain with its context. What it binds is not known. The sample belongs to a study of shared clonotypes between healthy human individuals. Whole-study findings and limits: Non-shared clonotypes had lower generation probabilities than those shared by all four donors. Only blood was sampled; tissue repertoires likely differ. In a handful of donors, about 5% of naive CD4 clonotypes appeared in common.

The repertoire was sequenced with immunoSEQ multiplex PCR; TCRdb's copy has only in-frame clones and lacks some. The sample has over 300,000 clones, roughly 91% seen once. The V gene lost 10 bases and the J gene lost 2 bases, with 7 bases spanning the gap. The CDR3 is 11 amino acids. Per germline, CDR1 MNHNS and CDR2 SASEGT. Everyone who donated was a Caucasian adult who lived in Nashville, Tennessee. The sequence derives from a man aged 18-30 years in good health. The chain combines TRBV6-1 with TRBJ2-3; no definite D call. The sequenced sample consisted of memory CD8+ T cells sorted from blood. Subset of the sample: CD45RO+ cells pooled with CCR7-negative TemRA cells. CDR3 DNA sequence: TGTGCCACTAGGATCACAGATACGCAGTATTTT. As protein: CATRITDTQYF.